These 28 T cell receptor beta chains originate from one sample sequenced in a study of CD8+CD57+ T cells in acquired aplastic anemia. Previously, flow cytometry had revealed CD8+CD57+ cell expansion in the patients chosen for sequencing. Profiles of TCR beta VDJ and CDR3 were generated from a genomic DNA template. TCRdb used MiXCR to reprocess the reads, holding one entry per CDR3 protein. The sample yields over 150,000 distinct CDR3 sequences, 40% to 65% seen once. Sample: sorted CD4+, CD8+, or CD8+CD57+ T cells (not recorded which) from PBMCs. The receptors come from a human donor with aplastic anemia.

As to this clonotype: With a much larger clone just one base away, this may be a read error. The gene calls are TRBV19 and TRBJ2-7; D gene uncertain. This CDR3 is 14 amino acids long. Germline V CDR1 and CDR2: LNHDA, SQIVND (reference sequence). V lost 5 bases to trimming and J lost 1 base, with 12 bases between them. This CDR3 is CASSAGLGSYEQYF. In DNA form, the CDR3 reads TGTGCCAGTAGTGCTGGGTTGGGGTCCTACGAGCAGTACTTC.

The rearrangement joins TRBV6-5 to TRBJ2-3; weak D call: TRBD1 (6 bases). Per germline, CDR1 MNHEY and CDR2 SVGAGI. This CDR3 region has 15 residues. V shed 4 bases and J shed 6 bases, with 17 bases lying between them. Written as DNA, the CDR3 is TGTGCCAGCAGTTCGGCGGCAGGGGAGTTGGATACGCAGTATTTT. Protein: CASSSAAGELDTQYF.

The chain joins TRBV19 to TRBJ2-1; 13 bases line up with TRBD2. The CDR3 extends over 19 amino acids. The V and J ends lost 4 bases and 0 bases, in that order; junction bases with no gene match: 9. CDR1 LNHDA and CDR2 SQIVND come from the germline V gene (reference sequence). The CDR3 protein is CASSRTSGGVLSSYNEQFF. As DNA, the CDR3 is TGTGCCAGTAGTAGAACTAGCGGGGGGGTACTAAGCTCCTACAATGAGCAGTTCTTC. The full variable domain, its missing parts supplied by reference TRBV19 and TRBJ2-1, is DGGITQSPKYLFRKEGQNVTLSCEQNLNHDAMYWYRQDPGQGLRLIYYSQIVNDFQKGDIAEGYSVSREKKESFPLTVTSAQKNPTAFYLCASSRTSGGVLSSYNEQFFGPGTRLTVL.

There are many counts of this clonotype. This chain links TRBV11-2 with TRBJ2-7, with TRBD2 identical over 10 bases. This CDR3 has 16 amino acids. Unmatched junction bases numbered 5, after V lost 3 bases and J lost 0 bases. Germline lookup yields CDR1 SGHAT and CDR2 FQNNGV. For the CDR3, the DNA is TGTGCCAGCAGCTTTGGTAGCGGGGGGCCCTCCTACGAGCAGTACTTC. Amino acid sequence: CASSFGSGGPSYEQYF.

This clonotype has a handful of counts. The rearrangement joins TRBV10-3 to TRBJ2-5; TRBD1 is a possible D gene (6 bases). The CDR3 is made up of 13 amino acids. In germline, CDR1 is ENHRY, CDR2 SYGVKD. V lost 6 bases and J lost 2, with 10 bases in between. CDR3 amino acids: CAISPGTQETQYF. DNA of the CDR3: TGTGCCATCAGCCCCGGGACACAAGAGACCCAGTACTTC.

The count of this clonotype is one. A much larger clone lies one base from this, so it may be a read error. This chain links TRBV19 with TRBJ1-5; maybe TRBD1 (6 bases). V was pared by 6 bases and J by 0 bases, with 18 bases between. The germline V gene has CDR1 LNHDA and CDR2 SQIVND (reference sequence). CDR3 length equals 17 residues. Written as DNA, the CDR3 is TGTGCCAGTAGCACCCCAGCGGGGGCGTATAGCAATCAGCCCCAGCATTTT. Translation: CASSTPAGAYSNQPQHF.

This clonotype was recorded at least ten times. The rearrangement links TRBV7-6 to TRBJ2-7; perhaps TRBD2 as D (7 bases). The germline V and J ends were trimmed by 2 bases and 5 bases, with 10 bases remaining between them. CDR1 and CDR2 from the germline V gene are SGHVS and FNYEAQ. This CDR3 has 13 amino acids. CDR3 in amino acids: CASSLRGANEQYF. The CDR3 bases are TGTGCCAGCAGCTTACGGGGGGCGAACGAGCAGTACTTC.

This clonotype was seen only a few times. The chain recombines TRBV15 with TRBJ2-5; no clear D. Trimming removed 2 bases at V and 4 bases at J, with 11 bases between. Germline V CDR1 and CDR2: LNHNV, YYDKDF (reference sequence). The length of the CDR3 is 14 residues. In nucleotides, the CDR3 is TGTGCCACCAGCAGATCGGCGTTTGTAGAGACCCAGTACTTC. Protein sequence: CATSRSAFVETQYF.

This clonotype was seen many times. The chain employs TRBV24-1 and TRBJ2-1; D gene uncertain. Deletions cut 5 bases from V and 5 bases from J, with 6 bases between. Per germline, CDR1 KGHDR and CDR2 SFDVKD. The CDR3 sequence is 12 residues long. The CDR3 loop is CATSASNNEQFF. The CDR3 DNA reads as TGTGCCACCAGTGCCAGCAACAATGAGCAGTTCTTC.

The chain is built from TRBV29-1 and TRBJ2-7, with D tentatively TRBD2 (5 bases). Trimming stripped 7 bases from V and 2 bases from J, with 15 bases between. The CDR3 is 13 residues long. Per germline, CDR1 SQVTM and CDR2 ANQGSEA. This CDR3 is CSASGPGTYEQYF. In DNA form, the CDR3 reads TGCAGCGCCAGCGGACCGGGGACCTACGAGCAGTACTTC.

This clonotype has ten or more counts. V usage is TRBV25-1 and J usage is TRBJ2-5; D is perhaps TRBD1 or TRBD2 (5 bases each). CDR1 and CDR2 (germline): MGHDK, SYGVNS. V lost 3 bases and J 2 bases, leaving 16 bases between the germline ends. CDR3 length: 16 residues. CDR3 sequence: CASSDSWGLRQETQYF. The CDR3, as DNA: TGTGCCAGCAGTGACTCGTGGGGGTTGCGGCAAGAGACCCAGTACTTC.

J is TRBJ2-3 and V is TRBV20-1; 9 bases are a match to TRBD1. The length of the CDR3 is 13 residues. Losses at the gene ends were 6 bases for V and 6 bases for J; bases not matched to a gene: 7. Germline V gives CDR1 DFQATT, CDR2 SNEGSKA (reference sequence). The CDR3 sequence: CSATTGGLDTQYF. In nucleotides, the CDR3 is TGCAGTGCGACGACAGGGGGGTTGGATACGCAGTATTTT.

The rearrangement links TRBV20-1 to TRBJ2-3; no clear D gene. V lost 3 bases to trimming and J lost 3 bases, with 13 bases between them. CDR1 is DFQATT, CDR2 SNEGSKA, per germline (reference sequence). This CDR3 is 14 amino acids long. The CDR3 loop reads CSARGSAVTDTQYF. The CDR3 DNA sequence: TGCAGTGCTAGGGGGTCGGCTGTTACAGATACGCAGTATTTT.

At least ten counts were recorded for this clonotype. J is TRBJ2-7 and V is TRBV27; D unresolved. V lost 0 bases, J lost 5 bases, and 8 bases lay in between. The CDR3 runs to 13 residues. Germline loops: CDR1 MNHEY, CDR2 SMNVEV (reference sequence). The CDR3 reads CASSLSVMNEQYF. The DNA of the CDR3 is TGTGCCAGCAGTTTATCGGTAATGAACGAGCAGTACTTC.

The rearrangement joins TRBV28 to TRBJ1-1; no definite D call. This CDR3 is 14 amino acids long. The V end was cut by 8 bases, the J end by 4 bases, with 17 bases between. Germline assignment: CDR1 MDHEN and CDR2 SYDVKM. The CDR3 sequence: CASLTDWVGTEAFF. The CDR3 nucleotides read TGTGCCAGCCTCACAGACTGGGTAGGCACTGAAGCTTTCTTT.

This clonotype was counted ten times or more. The chain employs TRBV6-1 and TRBJ2-3; perhaps TRBD2 as D (7 bases). This CDR3 contains 14 residues. Germline V gene data show CDR1 as MNHNS and CDR2 as SASEGT. V was cut by 7 bases and J by 6 bases, with 17 bases left in between. The DNA of the CDR3 is TGTGCCAGCACCCACGGGGCGGGGGCGGATACGCAGTATTTT. Its translation is CASTHGAGADTQYF.

This clonotype was counted ten times or more. V is TRBV6-5 and J is TRBJ2-3; perhaps TRBD2 as D (5 bases). Germline loops: CDR1 MNHEY, CDR2 SVGAGI. The V and J ends lost 4 bases and 6 bases respectively, with 14 bases between them. This CDR3 is 14 amino acids long. The CDR3 loop is CASSSIGIGDTQYF. In DNA, the CDR3 is TGTGCCAGCAGTTCCATCGGGATTGGCGATACGCAGTATTTT.

This chain joins TRBV19 and TRBJ1-1; no firm D call. The V and J ends lost 4 bases and 0 bases respectively, with 12 bases between them. CDR3 length: 15 amino acids. Germline V gene data show CDR1 as LNHDA and CDR2 as SQIVND (reference sequence). The CDR3 region has the DNA TGTGCCAGTAGTAGCCGGACGGTAGTGAACACTGAAGCTTTCTTT. Translation: CASSSRTVVNTEAFF.

In DNA, the CDR3 is TGTGCCATCAGGATGGACTCCCAGGGGGAGACCCAGTACTTC. Protein product: CAIRMDSQGETQYF. The rearrangement links TRBV10-3 to TRBJ2-5, with D possibly matching TRBD1 (6 bases). Between the trimmed V and J ends, which lost 6 bases and 5 bases, there was a span of 16 bases. CDR3 size: 14 residues. Germline lookup yields CDR1 ENHRY and CDR2 SYGVKD.

This clonotype was found a few times. This rearrangement joins TRBV9 to TRBJ1-1, with a possible D match to TRBD1 (5 bases). The CDR3 has 14 amino acids. Trimming removed 3 bases from V and 11 bases from J, with 20 bases in between. CDR1 is SGDLS, CDR2 YYNGEE, per germline. The CDR3 here is CASSGGASPSGAFF. As DNA, the CDR3 is TGTGCCAGCAGCGGCGGGGCATCCCCATCAGGGGCTTTCTTT.

The chain is built from TRBV6-1 and TRBJ1-1, with D hard to call. The CDR3 totals 15 residues. Germline V gene data show CDR1 as MNHNS and CDR2 as SASEGT. With 6 bases removed from V and 0 bases from J, the gap between germline ends came to 14 bases. CDR3 coding DNA: TGTGCCAGCAGCCTCGTCGGTGGGATGAACACTGAAGCTTTCTTT. Protein: CASSLVGGMNTEAFF.

V usage is TRBV19 and J usage is TRBJ1-1; possible D gene TRBD1, 5 bases. Trimming left V 7 bases short and J 3 bases short, with 18 bases between. Per germline, CDR1 LNHDA and CDR2 SQIVND (reference sequence). CDR3 size: 15 residues. CDR3 in amino acids: CASKLGGGRDTEAFF. The CDR3 region has the DNA TGTGCCAGTAAGCTCGGCGGGGGGAGGGACACTGAAGCTTTCTTT.

The chain employs TRBV2 and TRBJ1-2; tentative D call: TRBD1 (5 bases). The V gene's germline CDR1 is SNHLY and CDR2 FYNNEI. The V gene lost 2 bases and the J gene lost 4 bases, with 14 bases spanning the gap. The CDR3 has 15 amino acids. The CDR3 is CASSENAGSLYGYTF. DNA for the CDR3: TGTGCCAGCAGTGAAAATGCAGGGTCCCTCTATGGCTACACCTTC.

The chain combines TRBV29-1 with TRBJ1-2, with D perhaps TRBD1 (5 bases). The CDR3 runs to 14 residues. V lost 7 bases and J lost 4, with 19 bases in between. Germline lookup yields CDR1 SQVTM and CDR2 ANQGSEA. CDR3 nucleotide sequence: TGCAGCGACCGCCCGGGGGGGGGGTTCTATGGCTACACCTTC. This encodes CSDRPGGGFYGYTF.

Only one count was recorded for this clonotype. This chain uses TRBV11-1 with TRBJ2-7, with a tentative D call TRBD2 (6 bases). V was pared by 6 bases and J by 5 bases, with 23 bases between. This CDR3 has 16 residues. Germline V gene sequence: CDR1 SGHAT, CDR2 FQDESV (reference sequence). CDR3 DNA sequence: TGTGCCAGCAGTGCCCTCTCGGGAGTCCAGACAGACGAGCAGTACTTC. This translates into CASSALSGVQTDEQYF.

The chain has TRBV2 and TRBJ1-1, with D possibly TRBD1 on 5 matching bases. Trimming shortened V by 6 bases and J by 3 bases, and 17 bases separated the two germline ends. Looked up from germline, CDR1 is SNHLY and CDR2 is FYNNEI. The CDR3 spans 15 residues. The CDR3: CASRPDGGRDTEAFF. For the CDR3, the DNA is TGTGCCAGCAGGCCCGACGGGGGGAGGGACACTGAAGCTTTCTTT. The full variable domain, completed using reference TRBV2 and TRBJ1-1, is EPEVTQTPSHQVTQMGQEVILRCVPISNHLYFYWYRQILGQKVEFLVSFYNNEISEKSEIFDDQFSVERPDGSNFTLKIRSTKLEDSAMYFCASRPDGGRDTEAFFGQGTRLTVV.

The chain uses TRBV4-1 and TRBJ2-2; 12 bases line up with TRBD2. Losses at the gene ends were 4 bases for V and 6 bases for J; bases not matched to a gene: 9. Germline CDR1 reads MGHRA; CDR2 reads YSYEKL. The CDR3 runs to 17 residues. DNA of the CDR3: TGCGCCAGCAGCCCATTCCTAGCGGGGGGGGGCGCCGGGGAGCTGTTTTTT. Amino acid sequence: CASSPFLAGGGAGELFF.

This clonotype was observed at least ten times. The rearrangement joins TRBV2 to TRBJ2-5; tentatively, D is TRBD2 (5 bases). CDR1 and CDR2 from the germline V gene are SNHLY and FYNNEI. Between the trimmed V and J ends, which lost 5 bases and 4 bases, there was a span of 8 bases. This CDR3 is built from 12 residues. The CDR3 region has the DNA TGTGCCAGCAGTTATAGCGTAGAGACCCAGTACTTC. It codes for CASSYSVETQYF.